This T cell receptor (beta chain) was recorded in a study of prognosis after radiotherapy for stage I lung cancer. Whole-study context: Squamous cell carcinoma tumors occurred in about 7 patients, adenocarcinoma in 12 to 13.

The study's findings and limits: A fall in unique TCR clone counts followed stereotactic body radiation therapy, with medians of around 10,000 versus 6,900. Between patients with and without metastases, TRBV and TRBJ gene usage reportedly differed.

Worth noting for this clonotype: Antigen unknown.

Researchers used two-round multiplex PCR to amplify TCR beta CDR3 starting from genomic DNA. Round-one PCR had primers specific to each TRBV and TRBJ gene. TCRdb re-derived calls from the multiplex PCR reads in MiXCR, one entry per CDR3 protein. The sample carries about 59,000 distinct CDR3 sequences, around a quarter recorded once. Assessment by CT and PET/CT found all patients node-negative, and none had prior chemotherapy, radiotherapy or other malignancies. The TCR was taken from a donor over 45 with non-small cell lung cancer. The source was PBMCs, collected before or after stereotactic body radiation therapy (not recorded which).

For the CDR3, the DNA is TGCAGTGCTAGAGTTCCGGGTAACTTAGGCTACACCTTC. Its translation: CSARVPGNLGYTF. The chain carries TRBV20-1 and TRBJ1-2, with D unclear. V lost 1 base, J lost 8 bases, and 14 bases lay in between. Germline-derived CDR1 and CDR2 are DFQATT and SNEGSKA (reference sequence). The CDR3 runs 13 residues.